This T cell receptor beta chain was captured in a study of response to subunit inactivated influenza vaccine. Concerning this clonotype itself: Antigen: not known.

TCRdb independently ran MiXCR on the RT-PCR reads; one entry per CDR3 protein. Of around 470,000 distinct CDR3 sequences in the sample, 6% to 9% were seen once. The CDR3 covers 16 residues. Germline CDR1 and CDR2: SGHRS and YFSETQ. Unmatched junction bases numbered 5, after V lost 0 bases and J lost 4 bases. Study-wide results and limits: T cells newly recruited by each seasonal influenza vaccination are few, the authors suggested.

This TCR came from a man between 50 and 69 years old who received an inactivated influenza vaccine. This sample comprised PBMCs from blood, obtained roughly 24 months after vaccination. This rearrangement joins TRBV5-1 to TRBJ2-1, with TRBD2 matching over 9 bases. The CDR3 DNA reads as TGCGCCAGCAGCTTGGGAGCGGGGGGCCTGTACAATGAGCAGTTCTTC. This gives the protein CASSLGAGGLYNEQFF.